This record looks at one TCR beta chain sequence and its context. Germline V lookup: CDR1 SGHRS, CDR2 YFSETQ. The CDR3 has 14 residues. Trimming cost V 1 base and J 2 bases; bases outside gene matches: 3. This entry comes from a study of cytomegalovirus exposure and HLA in healthy donors. Primers: 60 Vbeta forward and 13 Jbeta reverse. Sequencing used immunoSEQ multiplex PCR; TCRdb keeps in-frame clones, though not all of them. The profile shows about 84,000 clones, 63% of them singletons. The clonotype originates from a woman between 40 and 50 years old in good health and CMV-seropositive. The V gene is TRBV5-1, the J gene TRBJ2-7, with 7 bases identical to TRBD2. The sequenced material came from PBMCs. The CDR3 spells CASSLTAGAYEQYF. As DNA, the CDR3 is TGCGCCAGCAGCTTGACGGCGGGAGCCTACGAGCAGTACTTC.